This record concerns one T cell receptor beta chain sequence. This entry belongs to a study of T cell responses to AZD1222 COVID-19 vaccine. TCRdb's table, derived via immunoSEQ multiplex PCR, lists solely in-frame clones and lacks some. The data contain 75,000 to 85,000 clones, roughly 90% of them singletons. The CDR3 loop spans 13 amino acids. CDR1 and CDR2 from the germline V gene are SGHTA and FQGTGA. Deletions cut 5 bases from V and 3 bases from J, with 10 bases between. The sample in question was peripheral blood, obtained 28 days after the second AZD1222 dose. The receptor was derived from an adult who received the AZD1222 COVID-19 vaccine. The chain carries TRBV7-3 and TRBJ1-1; D ambiguous. The CDR3 bases are TGTGCCAGCAGCGTGGAGGGCTACACTGAAGCTTTCTTT. As protein: CASSVEGYTEAFF.